This passage covers 29 T cell receptor beta chains from one sample sequenced in a study of tissue T cells after allogeneic stem cell transplantation. Produced via immunoSEQ multiplex PCR; TCRdb's table is partial and in-frame only. The sample holds fewer than 30,000 clones, 65% to 90% seen once. This sample comprised blood, obtained before transplantation. These receptors originate from a woman aged 18-49 years who later had graft-versus-host disease after an allogeneic stem cell transplant.

CDR3 DNA: TGTGCCAGCTCACCTTGGGTCTCAGGGACGGAGAACACTGAAGCTTTCTTT. Translated: CASSPWVSGTENTEAFF. This chain links TRBV18 with TRBJ1-1; weak D call: TRBD1 (5 bases). Germline V lookup: CDR1 KGHSH, CDR2 LQKENI. V shed 3 bases and J shed 1 base, with 18 bases lying between them. The CDR3 totals 17 residues.

This clone was seen once. This chain connects TRBV4-1 to TRBJ1-5; D unresolved. The CDR3 has 15 amino acids. The V gene lost 7 bases and the J gene lost 0 bases, with 13 bases spanning the gap. The germline V gene has CDR1 MGHRA and CDR2 YSYEKL. For the CDR3, the DNA is TGCGCCAGCAAAAGGGTAGAAAATAGCAATCAGCCCCAGCATTTT. It encodes CASKRVENSNQPQHF.

CDR3 sequence (DNA): TGTGCCAGCGACTCTGGGGCCAACGTCCTGACTTTC. This translates into CASDSGANVLTF. The rearrangement joins TRBV7-2 to TRBJ2-6; D not resolved. The CDR3 extends over 12 amino acids. Germline-derived CDR1 and CDR2 are SGHTA and FQGNSA. V was clipped by 8 bases and J by 0 bases, with 2 bases between them.

The V gene is TRBV7-8, the J gene TRBJ1-5; D gene unclear. The germline V gene encodes CDR1 SGHVS and CDR2 FQNEAQ. This CDR3 contains 15 residues. Trimming removed 5 bases at V and 4 bases at J, with 15 bases between. The CDR3 is CASSQTDWSNQPQHF. In DNA form, the CDR3 reads TGTGCCAGCAGCCAAACGGACTGGTCTAATCAGCCCCAGCATTTT.

The gene calls are TRBV30 and TRBJ1-6; no clear D gene. There are 14 residues in the CDR3. V lost 0 bases and J lost 4, with 7 bases in between. Germline V gene sequence: CDR1 GTSNPN, CDR2 SVGIG (reference sequence). CDR3 region: CAWSVFTYNSPLHF. CDR3 nucleotides: TGTGCCTGGAGTGTATTTACTTATAATTCACCCCTCCACTTT.

This clone was seen only once. The V gene is TRBV7-9, the J gene TRBJ1-6; D is uncertain. Germline values: CDR1 SEHNR, CDR2 FQNEAQ (reference sequence). Trimming cost V 3 bases and J 0 bases, with 9 bases left between them. The CDR3 length is 16 residues. The CDR3 nucleotides are TGTGCCAGCAGCTTTACACCGAGCTCCTATAATTCACCCCTCCACTTT. Residues: CASSFTPSSYNSPLHF.

V usage is TRBV5-4 and J usage is TRBJ2-1, with D maybe TRBD2 (5 bases). Germline loops: CDR1 SGHNT, CDR2 YYREEE (reference sequence). Trimming shortened V by 0 bases and J by 9 bases, and 22 bases separated the two germline ends. The CDR3 has 17 residues. For the CDR3, the DNA is TGTGCCAGCAGCTTGGCCGGTCTGCTAGCATCGAGTGGTGAGCAGTTCTTC. Amino acid sequence: CASSLAGLLASSGEQFF.

The chain joins TRBV4-3 to TRBJ1-2, with a possible D match to TRBD1 (5 bases). With 0 bases removed from V and 8 bases from J, the gap between germline ends came to 16 bases. This CDR3 is 15 amino acids long. Germline loops: CDR1 LGHNA, CDR2 YSLEER. The CDR3 is CASSQDPTGVWGYTF. The CDR3 DNA follows: TGCGCCAGCAGCCAAGATCCCACAGGCGTTTGGGGCTACACCTTC.

The V call is TRBV5-5, the J call TRBJ2-7; possibly TRBD1 for D (5 bases). Trimming left V 6 bases short and J 0 bases short, with 13 bases between. The CDR3 sequence is 14 residues long. Germline V gene data show CDR1 as SGHKS and CDR2 as YYEKEE (reference sequence). CDR3 DNA: TGTGCCAGCACCGAGCAGACAGACTCCTACGAGCAGTACTTC. Protein product: CASTEQTDSYEQYF.

The CDR3 nucleotides are TGTGCCATCAGTGAGTCTGGGGTCGGGAGAAGAGGTACCGGGGAGCTGTTTTTT. This encodes CAISESGVGRRGTGELFF. This chain links TRBV10-3 with TRBJ2-2, with D possibly matching TRBD2 (6 bases). CDR3 length: 18 amino acids. The V gene's germline CDR1 is ENHRY and CDR2 SYGVKD. V lost 0 bases and J lost 5, with 19 bases in between.

The V gene is TRBV5-5, the J gene TRBJ2-1; D call uncertain. Trimming cost V 5 bases and J 4 bases, with 10 bases left between them. The germline CDR1 and CDR2 sequences are SGHKS and YYEKEE (reference sequence). The CDR3 sequence is 13 residues long. The CDR3, as DNA: TGTGCCAGCAGGCCAGGCCCTTACAATGAGCAGTTCTTC. Protein product: CASRPGPYNEQFF.

The rearrangement joins TRBV2 to TRBJ1-2; 9 bases are a match to TRBD1. Germline values: CDR1 SNHLY, CDR2 FYNNEI. The CDR3 contains 15 residues. J lost 6 bases, V lost 0 bases, and 5 bases had no gene match. Here the CDR3 DNA reads TGTGCCAGCAGTGAAGCGGGGGACAGGGCGAATGGCTACACCTTC. It encodes CASSEAGDRANGYTF.

V and J are TRBV5-1 and TRBJ1-6; TRBD1 agrees at 8 bases. V trimming: 1 base; J trimming: 5 bases; junction bases outside the gene matches: 5. The CDR3 is 16 residues long. The germline V gene encodes CDR1 SGHRS and CDR2 YFSETQ. CDR3 region: CASSLNMGQDNSPLHF. Here the CDR3 DNA reads TGCGCCAGCAGCTTGAATATGGGACAGGATAATTCACCCCTCCACTTT. Variable domain in full (rest from reference TRBV5-1 and TRBJ1-6): KAGVTQTPRYLIKTRGQQVTLSCSPISGHRSVSWYQQTPGQGLQFLFEYFSETQRNKGNFPGRFSGRQFSNSRSEMNVSTLELGDSALYLCASSLNMGQDNSPLHFGNGTRLTVT.

The gene calls are TRBV6-5 and TRBJ1-2; TRBD1 agrees at 9 bases. CDR3 length: 14 amino acids. Germline V gene sequence: CDR1 MNHEY, CDR2 SVGAGI. The ends lost 0 bases at V and 6 bases at J; junction bases unmatched: 2. As DNA, the CDR3 is TGTGCCAGCAGTTACTCCAGACAGGGGGATGGCTACACCTTC. It encodes CASSYSRQGDGYTF.

On this clone: This same CDR3 is encoded by further DNA sequences in the sample. The rearrangement uses TRBV6-5 and TRBJ2-7, with 12 nucleotides matching TRBD2. In germline, CDR1 is MNHEY, CDR2 SVGAGI. The CDR3 runs 15 residues. Losses at the gene ends were 0 bases for V and 4 bases for J; bases not matched to a gene: 1. The CDR3 protein is CASSYSTSGSYEQYF. The CDR3 DNA sequence: TGTGCCAGCAGTTACTCGACTAGCGGGAGTTACGAGCAGTACTTC.

This chain links TRBV6-2 or TRBV6-3 with TRBJ2-3, with 10 bases matching TRBD2. CDR3 length: 15 amino acids. Trimming removed 0 bases from V and 4 bases from J; junction bases left unmatched: 1. In germline, CDR1 is MNHEY, CDR2 SVGEGT. The CDR3 DNA reads TGTGCCAGCAGTTACTCAGCGGGGGGGCCAGATACGCAGTATTTT. It is translated as CASSYSAGGPDTQYF.

The rearrangement joins TRBV2 to TRBJ2-1; D is perhaps TRBD1 (5 bases). Germline V gives CDR1 SNHLY, CDR2 FYNNEI. This CDR3 has 15 amino acids. The ends were cut back, 4 bases at V and 5 bases at J, with 15 bases in the middle. The CDR3 DNA reads TGTGCCAGCAGTGGAAGAGGCAGGGCTAACAATGAGCAGTTCTTC. It is translated as CASSGRGRANNEQFF.

The CDR3 DNA reads as TGTGCCAGCAGTTACTCGACTGGTGGAACTGAAGCTTTCTTT. Translation gives CASSYSTGGTEAFF. The chain recombines TRBV6-6 with TRBJ1-1; no reliable D call. Trimming cost V 0 bases and J 5 bases, with 10 bases left between them. CDR1 is MNHNY, CDR2 SVGAGI, per germline (reference sequence). This CDR3 comprises 14 residues.

The V and J genes are TRBV11-2 and TRBJ1-4, with D uncertain. V gave up 5 bases and J gave up 5 bases, with 12 bases separating them. CDR1 SGHAT and CDR2 FQNNGV come from the germline V gene. The CDR3 length is 14 residues. CDR3 in DNA: TGTGCCAGCAGCCCCCGGGCCTCGAATGAAAAACTGTTTTTT. It yields the protein CASSPRASNEKLFF. Supplemented by reference TRBV11-2 and TRBJ1-4, the full variable domain reads EAGVAQSPRYKIIEKRQSVAFWCNPISGHATLYWYQQILGQGPKLLIQFQNNGVVDDSQLPKDRFSAERLKGVDSTLKIQPAKLEDSAVYLCASSPRASNEKLFFGSGTQLSVL.

This clone was counted only a few times. The sample has other DNA sequences that encode this CDR3 too. This rearrangement joins TRBV6-2 or TRBV6-3 to TRBJ1-1; no clear D. Trimming took 0 bases from V and 1 from J, leaving 3 bases between them. Germline V gives CDR1 MNHEY, CDR2 SVGEGT. CDR3 length: 13 amino acids. CDR3 nucleotide sequence: TGTGCCAGCAGTTACTCGGAGAACACTGAAGCTTTCTTT. Translated: CASSYSENTEAFF.

The CDR3 spells CASSSHHVPRGQGPHQPQHF. The CDR3 DNA follows: TGTGCCAGCAGTTCGCACCACGTTCCACGAGGTCAGGGCCCCCATCAGCCCCAGCATTTT. The J gene is TRBJ1-5, the V gene TRBV6-2 or TRBV6-3; maybe TRBD1 (5 bases). Between the trimmed V and J ends, which lost 4 bases and 5 bases, there was a span of 30 bases. The germline V gene encodes CDR1 MNHEY and CDR2 SVGEGT. The CDR3 length is 20 residues.

The V gene is TRBV6-4, the J gene TRBJ2-3, with TRBD2 matching 7 bases. J lost 3 bases, V lost 2 bases, and 5 bases had no gene match. This CDR3 contains 15 residues. Germline loops: CDR1 MRHNA, CDR2 SNTAGT. The CDR3 loop reads CASSDGAGETDTQYF. The DNA for the CDR3 is TGTGCCAGCAGTGACGGGGCGGGAGAGACAGATACGCAGTATTTT.

The rearrangement joins TRBV19 to TRBJ2-7, with D perhaps TRBD1 (5 bases). CDR3 length: 13 amino acids. The V end was cut by 7 bases, the J end by 6 bases, with 16 bases between. Germline assignment: CDR1 LNHDA and CDR2 SQIVND (reference sequence). The CDR3 spells CASTVTGGSEQYF. In DNA form, the CDR3 reads TGTGCCAGTACTGTCACAGGTGGTTCCGAGCAGTACTTC.

J is TRBJ1-1 and V is TRBV4-2; D is unresolved. The V end was cut by 1 base, the J end by 1 base, with 7 bases between. In germline, CDR1 is LGHNA, CDR2 YNFKEQ. CDR3 length: 14 amino acids. CDR3 in amino acids: CASSQVGKNTEAFF. CDR3 in DNA: TGTGCCAGCAGCCAAGTGGGGAAGAACACTGAAGCTTTCTTT.

The V and J genes are TRBV10-1 and TRBJ2-1; D not resolved. The CDR3 has 13 residues. The V gene lost 8 bases and the J gene lost 0 bases, with 8 bases spanning the gap. The germline V gene has CDR1 WNHNN and CDR2 SYGVQD (reference sequence). This CDR3 is CASAESSYNEQFF. Here the CDR3 DNA reads TGCGCCAGCGCGGAGAGCTCCTACAATGAGCAGTTCTTC.

The J gene is TRBJ2-7, the V gene TRBV12-3 or TRBV12-4; D perhaps matches TRBD2 (6 bases). V lost 7 bases to trimming and J lost 2 bases, with 12 bases between them. The CDR3 sequence is 13 residues long. CDR3 loop: CASTGTAAYEQYF. The CDR3 DNA follows: TGTGCCAGCACGGGGACTGCCGCCTACGAGCAGTACTTC.

The chain is built from TRBV4-1 and TRBJ2-3; 12 bases agree with TRBD2. Germline values: CDR1 MGHRA, CDR2 YSYEKL. The CDR3 extends over 17 amino acids. Germline trimming cut 1 base from V and 2 bases from J; bases unmatched to any gene: 4. The CDR3 sequence: CASSQGGTSGHTDTQYF. The CDR3, as DNA: TGCGCCAGCAGCCAAGGGGGGACTAGCGGGCACACAGATACGCAGTATTTT.

As concerns this clone: Other nucleotide sequences in the sample specify the same CDR3. The chain joins TRBV28 to TRBJ2-7; D is undetermined. This CDR3 is built from 11 residues. The V end was cut by 6 bases, the J end by 3 bases, with 6 bases between. Germline V gene sequence: CDR1 MDHEN, CDR2 SYDVKM. CDR3 in amino acids: CASRSYYEQYF. The CDR3 coding sequence is TGTGCCAGCAGAAGCTACTACGAGCAGTACTTC.

The gene calls are TRBV7-9 and TRBJ2-7; D perhaps matches TRBD2 (7 bases). The CDR3 totals 16 residues. Germline-derived CDR1 and CDR2 are SEHNR and FQNEAQ (reference sequence). V was cut by 2 bases and J by 2 bases, with 16 bases left in between. The CDR3 DNA reads as TGTGCCAGCAGCTTATCGATGGGGGGGCTACCCTACGAGCAGTACTTC. Protein: CASSLSMGGLPYEQYF.